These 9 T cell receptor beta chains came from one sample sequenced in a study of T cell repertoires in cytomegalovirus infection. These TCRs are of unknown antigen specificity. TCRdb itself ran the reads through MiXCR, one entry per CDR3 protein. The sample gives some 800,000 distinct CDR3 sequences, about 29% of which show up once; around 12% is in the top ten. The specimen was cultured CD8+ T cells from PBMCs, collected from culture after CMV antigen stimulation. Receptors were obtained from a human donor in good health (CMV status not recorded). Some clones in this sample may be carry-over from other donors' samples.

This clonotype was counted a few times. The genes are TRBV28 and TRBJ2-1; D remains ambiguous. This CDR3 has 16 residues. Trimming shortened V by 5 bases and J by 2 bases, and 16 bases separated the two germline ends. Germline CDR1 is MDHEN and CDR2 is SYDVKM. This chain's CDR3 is CASSHFTQIAYNEQFF. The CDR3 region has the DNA TGTGCCAGCAGTCATTTCACTCAGATCGCCTACAATGAGCAGTTCTTC.

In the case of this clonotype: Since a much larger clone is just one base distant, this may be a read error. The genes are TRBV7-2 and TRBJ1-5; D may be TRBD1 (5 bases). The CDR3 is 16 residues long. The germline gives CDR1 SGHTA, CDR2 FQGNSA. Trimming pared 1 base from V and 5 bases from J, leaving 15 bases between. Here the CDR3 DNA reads TGTGCCAGCAGCTTAGATGGGAAAGGGGTGTATCAGCCCCAGCATTTT. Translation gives CASSLDGKGVYQPQHF.

The CDR3 DNA is TGCAGTGCTAGGGGCAGGGCCACCTACGAGCAGTACGTC. Protein product: CSARGRATYEQYV. The chain combines TRBV20-1 with TRBJ2-7; possibly TRBD1 for D (5 bases). Germline lookup yields CDR1 DFQATT and CDR2 SNEGSKA (reference sequence). V was pared by 3 bases and J by 2 bases, with 11 bases between. The CDR3 loop spans 13 amino acids.

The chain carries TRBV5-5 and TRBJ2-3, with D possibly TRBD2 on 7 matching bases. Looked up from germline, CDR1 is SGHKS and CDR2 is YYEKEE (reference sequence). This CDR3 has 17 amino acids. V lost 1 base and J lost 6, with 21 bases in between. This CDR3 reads CASSLTPKGGALDTQYF. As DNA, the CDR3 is TGTGCCAGCAGCTTGACCCCTAAAGGGGGGGCCTTGGATACGCAGTATTTT.

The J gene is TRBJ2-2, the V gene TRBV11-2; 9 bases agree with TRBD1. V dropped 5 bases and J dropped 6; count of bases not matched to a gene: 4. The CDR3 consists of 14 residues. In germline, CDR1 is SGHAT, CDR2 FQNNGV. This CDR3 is CASSETGGAGELFF. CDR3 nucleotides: TGTGCCAGCAGCGAGACAGGGGGGGCCGGGGAGCTGTTTTTT. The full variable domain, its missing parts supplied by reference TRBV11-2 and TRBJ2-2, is EAGVAQSPRYKIIEKRQSVAFWCNPISGHATLYWYQQILGQGPKLLIQFQNNGVVDDSQLPKDRFSAERLKGVDSTLKIQPAKLEDSAVYLCASSETGGAGELFFGEGSRLTVL.

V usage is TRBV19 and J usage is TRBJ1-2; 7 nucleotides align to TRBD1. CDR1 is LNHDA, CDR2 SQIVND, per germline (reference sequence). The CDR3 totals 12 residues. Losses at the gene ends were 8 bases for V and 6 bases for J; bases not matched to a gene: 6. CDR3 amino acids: CASLTGINGYTF. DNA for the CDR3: TGTGCCAGTCTGACAGGGATTAATGGCTACACCTTC.

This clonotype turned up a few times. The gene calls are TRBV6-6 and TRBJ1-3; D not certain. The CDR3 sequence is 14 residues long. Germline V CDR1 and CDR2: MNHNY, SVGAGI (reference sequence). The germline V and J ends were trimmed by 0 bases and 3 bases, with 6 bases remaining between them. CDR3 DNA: TGTGCCAGCAGTTACTCAGGGTTTGGAAACACCATATATTTT. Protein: CASSYSGFGNTIYF.

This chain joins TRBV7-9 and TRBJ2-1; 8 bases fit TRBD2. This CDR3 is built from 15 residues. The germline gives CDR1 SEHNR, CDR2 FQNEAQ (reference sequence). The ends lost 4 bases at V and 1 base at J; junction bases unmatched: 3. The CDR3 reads CASSSGLVSYNEQFF. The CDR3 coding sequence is TGTGCCAGCAGCTCGGGACTAGTTTCCTACAATGAGCAGTTCTTC.

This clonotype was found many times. The CDR3 DNA follows: TGTGCCAGCAGCTATGAAGCCGGGACAGGGAAAGAGGAAACTGAAGCTTTCTTT. This codes for CASSYEAGTGKEETEAFF. The chain uses TRBV7-8 and TRBJ1-1, with 9 bases identical to TRBD1. Germline V gene sequence: CDR1 SGHVS, CDR2 FQNEAQ. The junction had 17 bases not matched to a gene; V was cut back by 4 bases and J by 5 bases. This CDR3 has 18 residues.